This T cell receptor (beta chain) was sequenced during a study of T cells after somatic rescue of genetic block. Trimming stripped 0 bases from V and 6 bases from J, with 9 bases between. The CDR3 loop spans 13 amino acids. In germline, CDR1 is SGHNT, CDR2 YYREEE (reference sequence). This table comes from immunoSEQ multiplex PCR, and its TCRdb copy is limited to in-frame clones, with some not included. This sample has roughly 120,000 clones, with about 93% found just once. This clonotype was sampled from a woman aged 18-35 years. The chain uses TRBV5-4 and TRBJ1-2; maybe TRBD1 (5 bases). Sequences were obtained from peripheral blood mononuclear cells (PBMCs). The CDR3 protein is CASSLEQGNGYTF. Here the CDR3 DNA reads TGTGCCAGCAGCTTGGAGCAGGGCAATGGCTACACCTTC.